Below are 13 T cell receptor beta chains sequenced from a single sample in a study of control samples from healthy donors and cancer patients. Measured with immunoSEQ multiplex PCR; TCRdb has only the in-frame clones, and not every one. The sample contains around 50,000 clones, 90% to 95% of which appear only once. The sample taken for sequencing was blood. These receptors were obtained from a young man in good health.

The rearrangement links TRBV6-4 to TRBJ2-3, with D unclear. The CDR3 sequence is 15 residues long. Germline CDR1 reads MRHNA; CDR2 reads SNTAGT. Trimming removed 0 bases from V and 1 base from J, with 8 bases in between. In nucleotides, the CDR3 is TGTGCCAGCAGTGACTCGAAAGTGGGCACAGATACGCAGTATTTT. The encoded protein is CASSDSKVGTDTQYF.

This clone showed up just once. V and J are TRBV5-4 and TRBJ1-1; no definite D call. V was pared by 1 base and J by 0 bases, with 4 bases between. CDR3 length: 13 residues. CDR1 and CDR2 (germline): SGHNT, YYREEE (reference sequence). In DNA form, the CDR3 reads TGTGCCAGCAGCTTGAAGATGAACACTGAAGCTTTCTTT. It codes for CASSLKMNTEAFF.

This chain joins TRBV3-1 (or the pseudogene TRBV3-2) and TRBJ2-1; D is possibly TRBD1 or TRBD2 (7 bases each). The CDR3 is 14 residues long. V was shortened by 6 bases and J by 10 bases, with 19 bases between the two germline ends. CDR1 is LGHDT, CDR2 YNNKEL, per germline (reference sequence). This CDR3 is CASSNRGLLGEQFF. The CDR3 DNA is TGTGCCAGCAGTAACAGGGGACTACTGGGCGAGCAGTTCTTC.

A single count supports this clone. The genes are TRBV6-6 and TRBJ1-2; D is ambiguous. Trimming removed 2 bases at V and 2 bases at J, with 6 bases between. The CDR3 spans 13 residues. The germline gives CDR1 MNHNY, CDR2 SVGAGI (reference sequence). CDR3 region: CASSYGRNYGYTF. The DNA of the CDR3 is TGTGCCAGCAGTTACGGGCGGAACTATGGCTACACCTTC.

V gene TRBV7-6 combines with J gene TRBJ2-7, with 8 bases fitting TRBD2. The CDR3 is 16 amino acids. Germline V gives CDR1 SGHVS, CDR2 FNYEAQ. With V trimmed by 2 bases and J by 4 bases, 10 bases remained unmatched. In nucleotides, the CDR3 is TGTGCCAGCAGCTTAATAGCGGGGTCCGGTTGGTACGAGCAGTACTTC. Its protein product is CASSLIAGSGWYEQYF.

The chain joins TRBV27 to TRBJ2-1, with D tentatively TRBD1 or TRBD2 (5 bases each). Per germline, CDR1 MNHEY and CDR2 SMNVEV (reference sequence). The CDR3 has 15 amino acids. V dropped 8 bases and J dropped 3 bases, with 17 bases sitting between them. The CDR3 loop reads CASSPPGRIYNEQFF. The CDR3 bases are TGTGCCAGCTCCCCCCCGGGACGGATCTACAATGAGCAGTTCTTC.

This chain connects TRBV18 to TRBJ2-2; D gene uncertain. V was pared by 5 bases and J by 2 bases, with 21 bases between. From germline, CDR1 is KGHSH and CDR2 LQKENI. This CDR3 is built from 18 residues. The CDR3, as DNA: TGTGCCAGCTCATTAAAAGGAAAGGACCCTCTAAACACCGGGGAGCTGTTTTTT. Translating gives CASSLKGKDPLNTGELFF.

The V and J genes are TRBV9 and TRBJ2-3; D tentatively reads TRBD1 or TRBD2 (5 bases each). Trimming removed 0 bases at V and 0 bases at J, with 17 bases between. This CDR3 contains 18 residues. Per germline, CDR1 SGDLS and CDR2 YYNGEE. CDR3 nucleotides: TGTGCCAGCAGCGTAGAAAGGGGACCAGGGCTTAGCACAGATACGCAGTATTTT. Amino acids: CASSVERGPGLSTDTQYF.

This chain joins TRBV28 and TRBJ2-7; the D gene is possibly TRBD1 (5 bases). Germline CDR1 is MDHEN and CDR2 is SYDVKM. The CDR3 is made up of 16 amino acids. Trimming pared 4 bases from V and 0 bases from J, leaving 16 bases between. Here the CDR3 DNA reads TGTGCCAGCAGTTCTCACCGGACAATGAACTCCTACGAGCAGTACTTC. The encoded protein is CASSSHRTMNSYEQYF. The entire variable domain, with the rest obtained from reference TRBV28 and TRBJ2-7, is as follows: DVKVTQSSRYLVKRTGEKVFLECVQDMDHENMFWYRQDPGLGLRLIYFSYDVKMKEKGDIPEGYSVSREKKERFSLILESASTNQTSMYLCASSSHRTMNSYEQYFGPGTRLTVT.

The chain employs TRBV7-3 and TRBJ2-3; 7 bases are shared with TRBD2. CDR3 size: 16 residues. CDR1 and CDR2 from the germline V gene are SGHTA and FQGTGA. The trim removed 4 bases at V and 1 base at J, leaving 8 bases unmatched. For the CDR3, the DNA is TGTGCCAGCAGCTCATATGGGGCGGGGGGCACAGATACGCAGTATTTT. Its translation is CASSSYGAGGTDTQYF. Full variable domain (outside the CDR3, taken from reference TRBV7-3 and TRBJ2-3): GAGVSQTPSNKVTEKGKYVELRCDPISGHTALYWYRQSLGQGPEFLIYFQGTGAADDSGLPNDRFFAVRPEGSVSTLKIQRTERGDSAVYLCASSSYGAGGTDTQYFGPGTRLTVL.

This chain joins TRBV7-6 and TRBJ2-2; TRBD1 or TRBD2 may be the D gene (5 bases each). Germline V gene data show CDR1 as SGHVS and CDR2 as FNYEAQ. Deletions cut 5 bases from V and 3 bases from J, with 16 bases between. The CDR3 consists of 16 residues. As DNA, the CDR3 is TGTGCCAGCAGCATTACGGGACCCGGTTACACCGGGGAGCTGTTTTTT. Protein sequence: CASSITGPGYTGELFF.

The V gene is TRBV5-4, the J gene TRBJ2-1; no clear D gene. CDR1 SGHNT and CDR2 YYREEE come from the germline V gene (reference sequence). The CDR3 sequence is 15 residues long. The V gene lost 4 bases and the J gene lost 8 bases, with 19 bases spanning the gap. The CDR3 reads CASSPGSLVSDEQFF. CDR3 DNA sequence: TGTGCCAGCAGCCCTGGGTCACTCGTCTCCGATGAGCAGTTCTTC.

The J gene is TRBJ2-1, the V gene TRBV9, with D possibly TRBD1 on 6 matching bases. Germline V lookup: CDR1 SGDLS, CDR2 YYNGEE. The ends were cut back, 1 base at V and 7 bases at J, with 15 bases in the middle. The CDR3 loop spans 15 amino acids. The CDR3 coding sequence is TGTGCCAGCAGCGTATCAGGGGAGAATTGGAATGAGCAGTTCTTC. This encodes CASSVSGENWNEQFF.